Below are 16 T cell receptor beta chains sequenced from a single sample in a study of blood T cell repertoires in COVID-19. Generated by immunoSEQ multiplex PCR, the TCRdb table keeps only in-frame clones and is missing some. The data hold 150,000 to 200,000 clones, with approximately 91% observed a single time. Sequencing was performed on peripheral blood. The receptors stem from a man between 65 and 85 years old with active or convalescent COVID-19.

A single count supports this clone. The chain combines TRBV11-2 with TRBJ2-5; 9 nucleotides match TRBD1. Germline loops: CDR1 SGHAT, CDR2 FQNNGV. V shed 3 bases and J 1 base; nucleotides not matched to a gene: 3. The CDR3 is 15 amino acids. The chain's CDR3 is CASSLGQGVQETQYF. For the CDR3, the DNA is TGTGCCAGCAGCTTGGGACAGGGAGTCCAAGAGACCCAGTACTTC.

The chain joins TRBV19 to TRBJ1-2, with D possibly TRBD1 on 5 matching bases. The CDR3 consists of 15 residues. CDR1 is LNHDA, CDR2 SQIVND, per germline (reference sequence). V was shortened by 8 bases and J by 2 bases, with 18 bases between the two germline ends. DNA for the CDR3: TGTGCCAGTTGGGACCAGGAGGGTGGGAACTATGGCTACACCTTC. Protein product: CASWDQEGGNYGYTF.

The V call is TRBV5-4, the J call TRBJ1-1, with 7 bases fitting TRBD1. Germline values: CDR1 SGHNT, CDR2 YYREEE (reference sequence). V gave up 4 bases and J gave up 11 bases; unmatched junction bases: 8. This CDR3 contains 12 residues. For the CDR3, the DNA is TGTGCCAGCAGCCCGGTAGGGGGCACGGCTTTCTTT. It encodes CASSPVGGTAFF.

V and J are TRBV27 and TRBJ2-6; no firm D call. Germline V gene data show CDR1 as MNHEY and CDR2 as SMNVEV (reference sequence). The germline V and J ends were trimmed by 3 bases and 0 bases, with 6 bases remaining between them. The CDR3 runs 15 residues. In DNA form, the CDR3 reads TGTGCCAGCAGTTTCCTAGGCTCTGGGGCCAACGTCCTGACTTTC. This encodes CASSFLGSGANVLTF.

V and J are TRBV28 and TRBJ2-1; TRBD2 matches 7 bases. This CDR3 has 15 amino acids. Trimming removed 4 bases from V and 0 bases from J; junction bases left unmatched: 3. In germline, CDR1 is MDHEN, CDR2 SYDVKM. CDR3 loop: CASSSGRSSYNEQFF. CDR3 sequence (DNA): TGTGCCAGCAGTTCCGGGAGGAGCTCCTACAATGAGCAGTTCTTC.

In this sample, this clone turned up once. The chain carries TRBV2 and TRBJ2-3; D is ambiguous. This CDR3 comprises 13 residues. Germline CDR1 SNHLY, CDR2 FYNNEI. V lost 6 bases and J 8 bases, leaving 15 bases between the germline ends. CDR3 DNA: TGTGCCAGCAGCGCGGATTTAGTGGGTACGCAGTATTTT. It yields the protein CASSADLVGTQYF.

As DNA, the CDR3 is TGTGCCAGCAGTGTAGACAGCAAAATAAACTATGGCTACACCTTC. Translating gives CASSVDSKINYGYTF. The gene calls are TRBV2 and TRBJ1-2; tentative D call: TRBD1 (5 bases). Germline CDR1 SNHLY, CDR2 FYNNEI. V was clipped by 4 bases and J by 2 bases, with 14 bases between them. The CDR3 has 15 amino acids.

The CDR3 reads CASSIRDRGVIQYF. The CDR3 region has the DNA TGTGCCAGTAGTATCAGGGACAGGGGGGTCATTCAGTACTTC. J is TRBJ2-4 and V is TRBV19, with 11 bases identical to TRBD1. The germline V gene has CDR1 LNHDA and CDR2 SQIVND (reference sequence). The ends lost 3 bases at V and 9 bases at J; junction bases unmatched: 4. The CDR3 loop spans 14 amino acids.

J is TRBJ2-3 and V is TRBV7-2, with 9 bases lining up with TRBD2. This CDR3 is built from 18 residues. Germline trimming cut 2 bases from V and 0 bases from J; bases unmatched to any gene: 9. Germline CDR1 reads SGHTA; CDR2 reads FQGNSA. The CDR3: CASSLLPSGMTSTDTQYF. The CDR3 nucleotides read TGTGCCAGCAGCTTATTGCCTAGCGGGATGACTAGCACAGATACGCAGTATTTT. The variable domain in full, completed from reference TRBV7-2 and TRBJ2-3, reads GAGVSQSPSNKVTEKGKDVELRCDPISGHTALYWYRQSLGQGLEFLIYFQGNSAPDKSGLPSDRFSAERTGGSVSTLTIQRTQQEDSAVYLCASSLLPSGMTSTDTQYFGPGTRLTVL.

This clone has a single count. V gene TRBV3-1 (or the pseudogene TRBV3-2) combines with J gene TRBJ1-2; 7 nucleotides match TRBD1. Germline loops: CDR1 LGHDT, CDR2 YNNKEL (reference sequence). V was pared by 4 bases and J by 4 bases, with 6 bases of the junction left unmatched. The CDR3 extends over 14 amino acids. The CDR3 reads CASSRGTESYGYTF. In DNA form, the CDR3 reads TGTGCCAGCAGCCGCGGGACAGAAAGCTATGGCTACACCTTC.

The chain recombines TRBV3-1 (or the pseudogene TRBV3-2) with TRBJ1-4; no clear D. The V gene's germline CDR1 is LGHDT and CDR2 YNNKEL (reference sequence). V was clipped by 0 bases and J by 8 bases, with 13 bases between them. The CDR3 covers 15 residues. CDR3 sequence: CASSQDGETGEKLFF. The CDR3 region has the DNA TGTGCCAGCAGCCAAGACGGCGAAACGGGGGAAAAACTGTTTTTT.

The chain employs TRBV29-1 and TRBJ2-3, with 7 bases lining up with TRBD1. Germline V gives CDR1 SQVTM, CDR2 ANQGSEA. The junction had 6 bases not matched to a gene; V was cut back by 3 bases and J by 0 bases. This CDR3 comprises 15 residues. This chain's CDR3 is CSVDFLGQSTDTQYF. The CDR3 DNA reads as TGCAGCGTTGACTTTTTGGGACAGAGCACAGATACGCAGTATTTT.

V and J are TRBV5-1 and TRBJ2-3; D gene uncertain. V gave up 1 base and J gave up 0 bases, with 9 bases separating them. Germline loops: CDR1 SGHRS, CDR2 YFSETQ. The CDR3 totals 15 residues. The CDR3 loop reads CASSLQTSSTDTQYF. CDR3 bases: TGCGCCAGCAGCTTGCAGACTTCTAGCACAGATACGCAGTATTTT. The variable domain in full, completed from reference TRBV5-1 and TRBJ2-3, reads KAGVTQTPRYLIKTRGQQVTLSCSPISGHRSVSWYQQTPGQGLQFLFEYFSETQRNKGNFPGRFSGRQFSNSRSEMNVSTLELGDSALYLCASSLQTSSTDTQYFGPGTRLTVL.

This rearrangement joins TRBV28 to TRBJ2-1; a possible D gene is TRBD1 (6 bases). There are 13 residues in the CDR3. CDR1 is MDHEN, CDR2 SYDVKM, per germline. Trimming removed 7 bases at V and 4 bases at J, with 11 bases between. CDR3 in amino acids: CASTTDSYNEQFF. DNA of the CDR3: TGTGCCAGCACCACGGACAGTTACAATGAGCAGTTCTTC.

The chain joins TRBV7-9 to TRBJ2-1; 8 bases are a match to TRBD1. J lost 4 bases, V lost 3 bases, and 11 bases had no gene match. The CDR3 runs 17 residues. The germline gives CDR1 SEHNR, CDR2 FQNEAQ (reference sequence). CDR3 in DNA: TGTGCCAGCAGCTTCCCCGGGACAGGCCAACCATACAATGAGCAGTTCTTC. It yields the protein CASSFPGTGQPYNEQFF.

The V and J genes are TRBV6-2 or TRBV6-3 and TRBJ2-5, with D maybe TRBD1 (6 bases). The V gene's germline CDR1 is MNHEY and CDR2 SVGEGT. V lost 5 bases and J lost 5, with 15 bases in between. This CDR3 is 14 amino acids long. The CDR3 nucleotides read TGTGCCAGCAGTACAGGGTGGACCTTGGAGACCCAGTACTTC. Amino acid sequence: CASSTGWTLETQYF.